This TCR beta chain was identified during a study of cytomegalovirus exposure and HLA in healthy donors. General observations from the study: Most of the CMV-associated TCR beta chains (in a later analysis) appeared to be HLA-restricted. The study reported that TCR beta sequences accurately predicted HLA-A and HLA-B alleles in most subjects. A further, later analysis showed that HLA-associated TCR beta chains (compared with equally common others) were more clonally expanded. In vitro testing confirmed a few CMV-associated chains as specific for CMV antigens.

Primers included in the PCR were 60 Vbeta and 13 Jbeta primers. Assay: immunoSEQ multiplex PCR; the TCRdb copy retains only in-frame clones and omits some. The sample contains about 160,000 clones, approximately 86% of which appear only once. Germline V lookup: CDR1 MNHEY, CDR2 SVGAGI. The CDR3 runs to 13 residues. Trimming took 1 base from V and 7 from J, leaving 10 bases between them. This clone is a singleton in its sample. Its antigen is not known. This clonotype was obtained from a woman in her late teens or twenties in good health and CMV-seronegative. Sequencing input: PBMCs. V usage is TRBV6-5 and J usage is TRBJ1-1; a possible D gene is TRBD1 (5 bases). In DNA form, the CDR3 reads TGTGCCAGCAGTTACTGGGGCGGGAATGAAGCTTTCTTT. Its protein is CASSYWGGNEAFF.